This entry lists 26 T cell receptor beta chains sequenced from one sample in a study of blood T cell repertoires in COVID-19. TCRdb keeps only in-frame clones here, not all; method: immunoSEQ multiplex PCR. Of 85,000 to 100,000 clones in the sample, approximately 83% are singletons; the top ten hold roughly 4%. Input material: peripheral blood. The receptor source for this set is a man aged 55 to 70 with acute or convalescent COVID-19.

V usage is TRBV3-1 (or the pseudogene TRBV3-2) and J usage is TRBJ2-7; tentatively, D is TRBD2 (5 bases). CDR1 and CDR2 (germline): LGHDT, YNNKEL (reference sequence). Trimming cost V 4 bases and J 9 bases, with 16 bases left between them. This CDR3 is built from 13 residues. CDR3 region: CASSPGLHLGQYF. The CDR3 bases are TGTGCCAGCAGCCCCGGACTCCATCTCGGGCAGTACTTC.

This chain connects TRBV7-2 to TRBJ2-5, with 9 bases aligning to TRBD2. CDR3 length: 16 residues. Germline V gene lookup returns CDR1 SGHTA and CDR2 FQGNSA. Trimming at V came to 5 bases and at J to 5 bases, leaving 12 bases not matched to a gene. The chain's CDR3 is CASSPSGGGVLETQYF. CDR3 coding DNA: TGTGCCAGCAGCCCCTCCGGCGGGGGGGTACTTGAGACCCAGTACTTC.

The V gene is TRBV3-1 (or the pseudogene TRBV3-2), the J gene TRBJ1-1, with 8 nucleotides matching TRBD1. The CDR3 is 14 residues long. V lost 4 bases to trimming and J lost 5 bases; unmatched junction nucleotides: 6. In germline, CDR1 is LGHDT, CDR2 YNNKEL (reference sequence). The CDR3 sequence: CASSPSGGGTEAFF. Here the CDR3 DNA reads TGTGCCAGCAGCCCTTCAGGGGGCGGGACTGAAGCTTTCTTT.

This clone was detected once. This chain links TRBV30 with TRBJ1-5; D is ambiguous. This CDR3 comprises 15 residues. CDR1 GTSNPN and CDR2 SVGIG come from the germline V gene (reference sequence). Trimming stripped 0 bases from V and 6 bases from J, with 15 bases between. For the CDR3, the DNA is TGTGCCTGGAGTGTACTCGGGGAGGGTAGTCAGCCCCAGCATTTT. It translates to CAWSVLGEGSQPQHF. Using reference TRBV30 and TRBJ1-5 for the parts outside the CDR3, the full variable domain is SQTIHQWPATLVQPVGSPLSLECTVEGTSNPNLYWYRQAAGRGLQLLFYSVGIGQISSEVPQNLSASRPQDRQFILSSKKLLLSDSGFYLCAWSVLGEGSQPQHFGDGTRLSIL.

The V call is TRBV19, the J call TRBJ1-2, with 8 bases that match TRBD1. CDR1 and CDR2 from the germline V gene are LNHDA and SQIVND (reference sequence). The length of the CDR3 is 12 residues. The ends lost 7 bases at V and 8 bases at J; junction bases unmatched: 6. DNA of the CDR3: TGTGCCAGTAAAAAACAGGGGGGAGGCTACACCTTC. This encodes CASKKQGGGYTF.

V usage is TRBV9 and J usage is TRBJ2-1; 12 bases match TRBD2. The junction had 2 bases not matched to a gene; V was cut back by 4 bases and J by 9 bases. The CDR3 has 13 residues. Per the germline V gene, CDR1 is SGDLS and CDR2 is YYNGEE. The CDR3 spells CASSTSGRTEQFF. The DNA for the CDR3 is TGTGCCAGCAGCACTAGCGGGAGGACTGAGCAGTTCTTC. The full variable domain, its missing parts supplied by reference TRBV9 and TRBJ2-1, is DSGVTQTPKHLITATGQRVTLRCSPRSGDLSVYWYQQSLDQGLQFLIQYYNGEERAKGNILERFSAQQFPDLHSELNLSSLELGDSALYFCASSTSGRTEQFFGPGTRLTVL.

The V and J genes are TRBV6-5 and TRBJ2-2, with 7 nucleotides matching TRBD2. Germline CDR1 reads MNHEY; CDR2 reads SVGAGI. The junction had 8 bases not matched to a gene; V was cut back by 3 bases and J by 4 bases. The CDR3 has 16 residues. The CDR3 bases are TGTGCCAGCAGTTATTCGGGGGGAAAAGGCACCGGGGAGCTGTTTTTT. The encoded protein is CASSYSGGKGTGELFF.

The chain uses TRBV29-1 and TRBJ2-3; D might be TRBD1 (6 bases). Germline CDR1 is SQVTM and CDR2 is ANQGSEA. V shed 7 bases and J shed 2 bases, with 19 bases lying between them. The CDR3 spans 15 residues. CDR3 DNA sequence: TGCAGCGGCAGCCGGGACAACTTATACACAGATACGCAGTATTTT. Protein sequence: CSGSRDNLYTDTQYF.

The J gene is TRBJ2-1, the V gene TRBV5-1; 7 bases map to TRBD2. Germline V gene data show CDR1 as SGHRS and CDR2 as YFSETQ. V shed 0 bases, J shed 2 bases, and the junction held 5 bases outside the gene matches. This CDR3 is 16 amino acids long. The CDR3 region is CASSLGLGLAYNEQFF. Written as DNA, the CDR3 is TGCGCCAGCAGCTTGGGTCTAGGACTAGCCTACAATGAGCAGTTCTTC.

The rearrangement uses TRBV5-4 and TRBJ2-3; 10 positions match TRBD1. The CDR3 loop spans 16 amino acids. Trimming at V came to 4 bases and at J to 3 bases, leaving 8 bases not matched to a gene. Germline CDR1 reads SGHNT; CDR2 reads YYREEE (reference sequence). CDR3 loop: CASSHGPGQGTDTQYF. CDR3 DNA: TGTGCCAGCAGCCACGGACCGGGACAGGGGACAGATACGCAGTATTTT.

This clone was found once. The chain is built from TRBV6-1 and TRBJ2-7; D is unresolved. The CDR3 totals 14 residues. Germline loops: CDR1 MNHNS, CDR2 SASEGT. The V end was cut by 1 base, the J end by 0 bases, with 7 bases between. DNA of the CDR3: TGTGCCAGCAGTGAAGGAATGAGCTCCTACGAGCAGTACTTC. This gives the protein CASSEGMSSYEQYF.

CDR3 region: CASSWGGSNQPQHF. The CDR3 bases are TGTGCCAGCAGTTGGGGGGGTAGCAATCAGCCCCAGCATTTT. The genes are TRBV28 and TRBJ1-5; D might be TRBD1 (5 bases). V lost 4 bases and J 0 bases, leaving 7 bases between the germline ends. This CDR3 has 14 amino acids. CDR1 MDHEN and CDR2 SYDVKM come from the germline V gene.

The chain links TRBV2 to TRBJ2-5; 7 nucleotides line up with TRBD2. The V and J ends lost 9 bases and 5 bases, in that order; junction bases with no gene match: 12. The germline gives CDR1 SNHLY, CDR2 FYNNEI. The CDR3 sequence is 14 residues long. CDR3 DNA sequence: TGTGCCAGAGGGAGGGACTCTGGAGGCGAGACCCAGTACTTC. Its protein product is CARGRDSGGETQYF. The variable domain in full, completed from reference TRBV2 and TRBJ2-5, reads EPEVTQTPSHQVTQMGQEVILRCVPISNHLYFYWYRQILGQKVEFLVSFYNNEISEKSEIFDDQFSVERPDGSNFTLKIRSTKLEDSAMYFCARGRDSGGETQYFGPGTRLLVL.

The chain is built from TRBV5-1 and TRBJ2-7; no reliable D call. Germline V gene lookup returns CDR1 SGHRS and CDR2 YFSETQ. The CDR3 runs to 14 residues. V dropped 4 bases and J dropped 1 base, with 12 bases sitting between them. In nucleotides, the CDR3 is TGCGCCAGCAGCGCCTACACTAAATCCTACGAGCAGTACTTC. Its translation is CASSAYTKSYEQYF.

The rearrangement links TRBV14 to TRBJ1-4; TRBD1 matches at 7 bases. Trimming took 1 base from V and 8 from J; bases not matched to a gene: 7. Germline V gives CDR1 SGHDN, CDR2 FVKESK. This CDR3 has 15 residues. The CDR3 here is CASSQVGRGSEKLFF. Here the CDR3 DNA reads TGTGCCAGCAGCCAAGTTGGCAGGGGGTCAGAAAAACTGTTTTTT.

The chain carries TRBV3-1 (or the pseudogene TRBV3-2) and TRBJ2-3; D not certain. The germline V gene encodes CDR1 LGHDT and CDR2 YNNKEL (reference sequence). CDR3 length: 14 residues. Trimming took off 4 bases at V and 5 bases at J, with 13 bases between the two ends. The CDR3 DNA sequence: TGTGCCAGCAGCCCTGGGCCCTCACGAGATACGCAGTATTTT. Its protein is CASSPGPSRDTQYF.

V and J are TRBV7-2 and TRBJ1-6, with D hard to call. V lost 4 bases and J 9 bases, leaving 13 bases between the germline ends. CDR1 and CDR2 (germline): SGHTA, FQGNSA. The CDR3 is 14 amino acids. The CDR3 spells CASSSGIYPSPLHF. The CDR3 DNA follows: TGTGCCAGCAGCTCCGGGATCTACCCTTCACCCCTCCACTTT.

The gene calls are TRBV5-1 and TRBJ2-7; 9 nucleotides line up with TRBD1. Trimming removed 3 bases from V and 4 bases from J; junction bases left unmatched: 8. Germline CDR1 reads SGHRS; CDR2 reads YFSETQ. The length of the CDR3 is 15 residues. The CDR3 DNA is TGCGCCAGCAGCTCCCAAGGGACAGGGCGATACGAGCAGTACTTC. It is translated as CASSSQGTGRYEQYF. The full variable domain, completed using reference TRBV5-1 and TRBJ2-7, is KAGVTQTPRYLIKTRGQQVTLSCSPISGHRSVSWYQQTPGQGLQFLFEYFSETQRNKGNFPGRFSGRQFSNSRSEMNVSTLELGDSALYLCASSSQGTGRYEQYFGPGTRLTVT.

V is TRBV5-8 and J is TRBJ2-1; TRBD2 aligns across 15 bases. The CDR3 covers 16 residues. Trimming removed 4 bases from V and 11 bases from J; junction bases left unmatched: 10. Germline lookup yields CDR1 SGHTS and CDR2 YDEGEE. CDR3 sequence reads: CASSRVGLAGGPQQFF. The CDR3 bases are TGTGCCAGCAGCCGGGTTGGACTAGCGGGGGGGCCACAGCAGTTCTTC.

The count of this clone is one. This sequence joins TRBV10-1 and TRBJ2-1; 7 bases agree with TRBD2. CDR1 WNHNN and CDR2 SYGVQD come from the germline V gene (reference sequence). The V segment lost 3 bases and the J segment 4 bases; nucleotides outside the gene matches: 15. The CDR3 consists of 18 residues. CDR3 sequence reads: CASSDIGRQAGMYNEQFF. The CDR3 DNA reads TGCGCCAGCAGTGATATCGGTCGGCAAGCGGGAATGTACAATGAGCAGTTCTTC.

The chain combines TRBV18 with TRBJ1-1; the D is unclear. Germline V CDR1 and CDR2: KGHSH, LQKENI. The germline V and J ends were trimmed by 8 bases and 3 bases, with 22 bases remaining between them. This CDR3 spans 16 amino acids. This CDR3 reads CASVTVIGGEDTEAFF. CDR3 coding DNA: TGTGCCAGCGTCACCGTAATAGGTGGAGAGGACACTGAAGCTTTCTTT.

The sample holds a few counts of this clone. The V call is TRBV4-1, the J call TRBJ2-2, with TRBD2 as a possible D gene (5 bases). V dropped 0 bases and J dropped 5 bases, with 13 bases sitting between them. CDR3 length: 16 residues. Per germline, CDR1 MGHRA and CDR2 YSYEKL. The DNA for the CDR3 is TGCGCCAGCAGCCAAGAGGGAGTCGAAGAGACCGGGGAGCTGTTTTTT. Protein product: CASSQEGVEETGELFF.

The rearrangement uses TRBV6-2 or TRBV6-3 and TRBJ2-3; a possible D gene is TRBD2 (5 bases). The CDR3 runs to 16 residues. The V end lost 5 bases, the J end lost 5 bases, and 20 bases lay between the germline ends. Looked up from germline, CDR1 is MNHEY and CDR2 is SVGEGT. This CDR3 reads CASSKIATRERDTQYF. In DNA form, the CDR3 reads TGTGCCAGCAGTAAAATAGCGACCCGGGAAAGAGATACGCAGTATTTT.

This clone has a single count. The chain employs TRBV10-3 and TRBJ2-1, with TRBD2 matching 7 bases. Germline trimming cut 3 bases from V and 10 bases from J; bases unmatched to any gene: 9. Germline lookup yields CDR1 ENHRY and CDR2 SYGVKD. This CDR3 is built from 14 residues. The CDR3 here is CAISDLADWGEQFF. CDR3 DNA sequence: TGTGCCATCAGTGACCTAGCGGACTGGGGCGAGCAGTTCTTC.

This chain connects TRBV7-9 to TRBJ2-1; 7 bases match TRBD2. The CDR3 is made up of 15 amino acids. CDR1 is SEHNR, CDR2 FQNEAQ, per germline (reference sequence). V shed 5 bases, J shed 3 bases, and the junction held 7 bases outside the gene matches. The DNA for the CDR3 is TGTGCCAGCAGCCGTGTGGGAGGGTTCTACAATGAGCAGTTCTTC. Encoded protein: CASSRVGGFYNEQFF.

This chain uses TRBV9 with TRBJ1-5; the D gene is possibly TRBD1 (5 bases). The CDR3 runs to 14 residues. The V gene lost 2 bases and the J gene lost 0 bases, with 6 bases spanning the gap. The germline V gene encodes CDR1 SGDLS and CDR2 YYNGEE. The CDR3, as DNA: TGTGCCAGCAGCGTGGGGCCTAGCAATCAGCCCCAGCATTTT. Its protein is CASSVGPSNQPQHF.